This T cell receptor (beta chain) was profiled in a study of T cells in Graves' hyperthyroidism and ophthalmopathy. Across the study: Blood from the periphery was taken at initial diagnosis, before any treatment. Overall study results and limits: Most thyroid clonotypes with frequency above 0.001 were detected in blood. Using 13 V-J features, a model discriminated ophthalmopathy from stable hyperthyroidism. Ophthalmopathy, which appeared later, was predicted by the model a median approximately six months before onset.

Researchers took RNA transcripts and amplified the TCR beta CDR3 regions from them. Using the HTBI primer set, a first-round RT-PCR was run on the TCR CDR3. TCRdb reprocessed the multiplex PCR reads via MiXCR and lists one record per CDR3 protein. Among fewer than 400,000 distinct CDR3 sequences listed, 25% were seen once. The CDR3 contains 15 residues. V was clipped by 5 bases and J by 7 bases; unmatched bases: 11. On this clonotype: Its antigen is still unknown.

The sequenced material came from blood. The J gene is TRBJ2-7, the V gene TRBV12-3 or TRBV12-4; 10 bases fit TRBD2. The source is a man aged 45-65 years with Graves' hyperthyroidism. As DNA, the CDR3 is TGTGCCAGCAGTAGCCTAGCGGGAGAATACAATGAGCAGTACTTC. This encodes CASSSLAGEYNEQYF.